These T cell receptor beta chains were read from a single sample in a study of response to subunit inactivated influenza vaccine. TCRdb itself ran the RT-PCR reads through MiXCR, one entry per CDR3 protein. The table shows a few hundred thousand distinct CDR3 sequences, with roughly 22% occurring only once. Sequenced material: PBMCs from blood, taken around 22 months after vaccination. Receptors were obtained from a man between 50 and 75 years old who received an inactivated influenza vaccine. Each CDR3 is given with its conserved first and last residue. A D gene is named only where the DNA matches it firmly. Clone sizes are given selectively: once, few, many, or a class where the clone is expanded.

>TRBV9|NA|NA|TRBJ1-1
CASSVEGGNTEAFF
TGTGCCAGCAGCGTAGAGGGGGGGAACACTGAAGCTTTCTTT
>TRBV20-1|NA|NA|TRBJ2-7
CSASPGAMRGPYEQYF
TGCAGTGCTAGTCCTGGGGCAATGCGGGGACCCTACGAGCAGTACTTC
>TRBV10-1|few|NA|TRBJ1-2
CASSGAGGYGYTF
TGCGCCAGCAGTGGGGCAGGAGGCTATGGCTACACCTTC
>TRBV12-3/TRBV12-4|few|NA|TRBJ2-1
CASSLAGTYNEQFF
TGTGCCAGCAGTTTAGCGGGCACCTACAATGAGCAGTTCTTC
>TRBV15|NA|NA|TRBJ2-1
CATSRGTAYNEQFF
TGTGCCACCAGCAGAGGGACAGCCTACAATGAGCAGTTCTTC
>TRBV12-3/TRBV12-4|NA|NA|TRBJ1-2
CASSRLGYTF
TGTGCCAGCAGTCGCCTCGGCTACACCTTC
>TRBV12-3/TRBV12-4|many|NA|TRBJ1-5
CASSGRDYSNQPQHF
TGTGCCAGCAGTGGGAGGGATTATAGCAATCAGCCCCAGCATTTT
>TRBV5-6|few|NA|TRBJ2-5
CASSPQGWETQYF
TGTGCCAGCAGTCCTCAGGGCTGGGAGACCCAGTACTTC
>TRBV7-3|NA|TRBD1|TRBJ1-2
CASSSPGTAVLGYTF
TGTGCCAGCAGCTCCCCCGGGACAGCAGTGTTGGGCTACACCTTC
>TRBV5-1|few|NA|TRBJ1-1
CASSPVGPNTEAFF
TGCGCCAGCAGCCCGGTGGGTCCGAACACTGAAGCTTTCTTT
>TRBV24-1|NA|TRBD1|TRBJ2-2
CATRSGTATGELFF
TGTGCCACCCGATCAGGGACAGCCACCGGGGAGCTGTTTTTT
>TRBV6-2/TRBV6-3|many|NA|TRBJ1-6
CASSYSGTQMSPLHF
TGTGCCAGCAGTTACTCAGGGACGCAGATGTCACCCCTCCACTTT
>TRBV28|NA|NA|TRBJ1-2
CATVTNNYGYTF
TGTGCCACCGTCACGAATAACTATGGCTACACCTTC
>TRBV5-5|NA|NA|TRBJ1-3
CASSLMIGNTIYF
TGTGCCAGCAGCTTGATGATTGGAAACACCATATATTTT
>TRBV19|few|NA|TRBJ2-2
CASSSSARTGELFF
TGTGCCAGTAGCTCTAGCGCGCGCACCGGGGAGCTGTTTTTT
>TRBV6-5|NA|NA|TRBJ2-3
CASSYRTWYTDTQYF
TGTGCCAGCAGTTACCGAACCTGGTACACAGATACGCAGTATTTT
>TRBV9|NA|NA|TRBJ2-3
CASSVLPLGTDTQYF
TGTGCCAGCAGCGTACTACCGTTAGGCACAGATACGCAGTATTTT
>TRBV5-1|NA|NA|TRBJ2-1
CASREPGPTYNEQFF
TGCGCCAGCAGAGAGCCCGGGCCAACCTACAATGAGCAGTTCTTC
>TRBV6-1|once|TRBD2|TRBJ2-3
CASSEDGGSSTDTQYF
TGTGCCAGCAGTGAAGATGGCGGGAGTAGCACAGATACGCAGTATTTT
>TRBV29-1|few|NA|TRBJ1-1
CSVERKGKGAFF
TGCAGCGTTGAAAGAAAGGGGAAGGGAGCTTTCTTT
>TRBV7-9|many|NA|TRBJ1-5
CASSPGRGNQPQHF
TGTGCCAGCAGCCCTGGACGGGGCAATCAGCCCCAGCATTTT
>TRBV27|NA|NA|TRBJ2-1
CASSPPLWRDGDEQFF
TGTGCCAGCAGTCCCCCCTTATGGCGGGACGGGGATGAGCAGTTCTTC
>TRBV3-1|few|NA|TRBJ2-1
CASSPLAGANNEQFF
TGTGCCAGCAGCCCCCTGGCGGGGGCCAACAATGAGCAGTTCTTC
>TRBV28|few|NA|TRBJ1-2
CASILQGADGYTF
TGTGCCAGCATCCTACAGGGCGCTGATGGCTACACCTTC
>TRBV5-1|few|NA|TRBJ2-7
CASSASGSYEQYF
TGCGCCAGCAGCGCCTCCGGCTCCTACGAGCAGTACTTC
>TRBV12-3/TRBV12-4|many|NA|TRBJ1-2
CASSRDSYGYTF
TGTGCCAGCAGTCGCGACAGCTATGGCTACACCTTC